Given below is one T cell receptor beta chain in context. Its antigen is as yet unknown. The data were taken from a study of cytomegalovirus exposure and HLA in healthy donors. Study findings and constraints: According to an earlier analysis, most TCR beta V segments yielded productive rearrangements about 87% or about 30% of the time. HLA alleles showed associations with about 15,000 TCR beta sequences in a later analysis, at a 0.05 false discovery rate. Later work found most CMV-associated TCR beta chains apparently HLA-restricted.

Primers: 60 Vbeta forward and 13 Jbeta reverse. Sequencing used immunoSEQ multiplex PCR; TCRdb keeps in-frame clones, though not all of them. This table holds 55,000 to 80,000 clones, roughly 77% found once. Input material: PBMCs. This receptor was taken from a woman aged 25 to 39 in good health and CMV-seronegative.

The DNA for the CDR3 is TGTGCCAGCAGCGTAGATGGGGGGAATCAGCCCCAGCATTTT. Protein product: CASSVDGGNQPQHF. This chain joins TRBV9 and TRBJ1-5, with TRBD1 as a possible D gene (5 bases). Trimming took 0 bases from V and 4 from J, leaving 8 bases between them. CDR1 is SGDLS, CDR2 YYNGEE, per germline. This CDR3 is 14 amino acids long.